This T cell receptor (beta chain) is from a study of blood T cell repertoires in COVID-19. Study summary: PBMCs, B-cell-depleted T cells, or T cells provided the cDNA or gDNA that made up the material.

In the original analysis: Amplification of reference gene primers was used by the study to estimate nucleated cell counts. Produced via immunoSEQ multiplex PCR; TCRdb's table is partial and in-frame only. V, J and clone size were drawn from that table, and D and trimming were deduced from the DNA. The sample carries roughly 220,000 clones, 80% to 85% recorded once. Trimming removed 1 base from V and 5 bases from J, with 3 bases in between. Germline loops: CDR1 SGDLS, CDR2 YYNGEE. The CDR3 consists of 12 residues. Regarding this clone: Within the sample, other DNA sequences also encode this same CDR3.

The TCR originated in a woman aged 25 to 45 who had recovered from COVID-19. The chain is built from TRBV9 and TRBJ2-2; no clear D. The material sequenced was peripheral blood. In DNA, the CDR3 is TGTGCCAGCAGCGTATCGACCGGGGAGCTGTTTTTT. This gives the protein CASSVSTGELFF.